These T cell receptor beta chains were read from a single sample in a study of T cells in Graves' hyperthyroidism and ophthalmopathy. TCRdb reprocessed the multiplex PCR reads with MiXCR, giving one entry per CDR3 protein. The table records 600,000 to 800,000 distinct CDR3 sequences, 30% to 40% of them present only once. The sequenced sample was blood. The receptors come from a woman aged 40 to 50 with Graves' hyperthyroidism. CDR3s include the opening cysteine and the closing phenylalanine or tryptophan. A D gene is named only where the DNA matches it firmly. Expanded clones get a size class; other rows say once, few or many, or leave the size out.

D	size	V	J	CDR3	DNA
TRBD1	many	TRBV12-3/TRBV12-4	TRBJ1-4	CASSRTGSEKLFF	TGTGCCAGCAGTCGGACAGGGTCTGAAAAACTGTTTTTT
-	-	TRBV19	TRBJ2-3	CASTSWRVKDTQYF	TGTGCCAGTACCTCTTGGAGGGTGAAAGATACGCAGTATTTT
TRBD2	-	TRBV9	TRBJ2-2	CASTIRGDTGELFF	TGTGCCAGCACCATCCGGGGGGACACCGGGGAGCTGTTTTTT
-	many	TRBV9	TRBJ1-1	CASSVAGTLRTEAFF	TGTGCCAGCAGCGTAGCCGGGACCTTGCGGACTGAAGCTTTCTTT
-	-	TRBV30	TRBJ1-1	CAWSVGRLNTEAFF	TGTGCCTGGAGTGTTGGCAGGCTGAACACTGAAGCTTTCTTT
-	-	TRBV9	TRBJ2-3	CASSVMGGGATDTQYF	TGTGCCAGCAGCGTAATGGGAGGAGGAGCCACAGATACGCAGTATTTT
-	many	TRBV13	TRBJ1-5	CASSSHGDLGGNQPQHF	TGTGCCAGCAGCTCCCACGGGGACTTGGGTGGCAATCAGCCCCAGCATTTT
-	-	TRBV5-1	TRBJ1-1	CASSLVPRQAGPNTEAFF	TGCGCCAGCAGCTTGGTCCCGCGACAGGCCGGACCGAACACTGAAGCTTTCTTT
-	many	TRBV4-1	TRBJ1-6	CASTLGVRSPLHF	TGCGCCAGCACCCTCGGGGTTCGTTCACCCCTCCACTTT
TRBD2	once	TRBV29-1	TRBJ2-3	CSVMGLAGDLNTDTQYF	TGCAGCGTGATGGGACTAGCGGGAGATCTGAACACAGATACGCAGTATTTT
TRBD1	many	TRBV11-2	TRBJ1-1	CASKWDRGLNTEAFF	TGTGCCAGTAAATGGGACAGGGGGCTAAACACTGAAGCTTTCTTT
-	few	TRBV12-3/TRBV12-4	TRBJ1-6	CASSADRTNAFAYNSPLHF	TGTGCCAGCAGTGCTGACAGGACGAATGCTTTCGCCTATAATTCACCCCTCCACTTT
-	-	TRBV20-1	TRBJ1-3	CSARDSRFTDYSGNTMYF	TGCAGTGCTAGAGATTCGAGATTCACCGACTACTCTGGAAACACCATGTATTTT
-	many	TRBV20-1	TRBJ1-2	CSAQPRHDYGYTF	TGCAGTGCCCAACCTCGACATGACTATGGCTACACCTTC
-	-	TRBV20-1	TRBJ1-2	CSATKGGRSGYTF	TGCAGTGCGACAAAGGGGGGTCGGTCAGGCTACACCTTC
-	many	TRBV19	TRBJ1-2	CASSIIGLYGYTF	TGTGCCAGTAGTATTATAGGCCTCTATGGCTACACCTTC
-	-	TRBV12-3/TRBV12-4	TRBJ2-6	CASSLWYRVPHGANVLTF	TGTGCCAGCAGTTTATGGTATAGAGTTCCGCATGGGGCCAACGTCCTGACTTTC
TRBD2	-	TRBV2	TRBJ2-7	CASTDFLAGALVEQYF	TGTGCCAGCACCGATTTTTTAGCGGGGGCTTTGGTCGAGCAGTACTTC
TRBD1	-	TRBV15	TRBJ1-2	CATSRDRQGSYTF	TGTGCCACCAGCAGAGATCGACAGGGCTCCTACACCTTC
TRBD2	-	TRBV24-1	TRBJ2-7	CATSAGTSNEQYF	TGTGCCACCAGTGCTGGGACTAGCAACGAGCAGTACTTC
-	-	TRBV6-6	TRBJ1-1	CASSYPLGTEAFF	TGTGCCAGCAGCTATCCTCTGGGGACTGAAGCTTTCTTT
-	-	TRBV6-5	TRBJ2-2	CASSLDQTGELFF	TGTGCCAGCAGTCTTGACCAAACCGGGGAGCTGTTTTTT
TRBD2	once	TRBV12-3/TRBV12-4	TRBJ2-5	CASRGGLQDQETQYF	TGTGCCAGCCGGGGGGGGCTACAAGATCAAGAGACCCAGTACTTC
TRBD1	-	TRBV29-1	TRBJ2-6	CSATGQTGANVLTF	TGCAGCGCTACGGGACAGACTGGGGCCAACGTCCTGACTTTC
-	-	TRBV12-3/TRBV12-4	TRBJ1-2	CASSYDGQPSGYGYTF	TGTGCCAGCAGTTACGATGGACAGCCGAGTGGATATGGCTACACCTTC
TRBD1	once	TRBV7-2	TRBJ2-6	CASSSQGVAGANVLTF	TGTGCCAGCAGCTCGCAGGGGGTCGCTGGGGCCAACGTCCTGACTTTC
-	many	TRBV19	TRBJ2-7	CASSYRDGISEQYF	TGTGCCAGTAGTTATCGGGATGGTATCTCCGAGCAGTACTTC
-	many	TRBV6-5	TRBJ1-2	CASSPAGGDGGYTF	TGTGCCAGCAGTCCCGCCGGCGGGGACGGCGGCTACACCTTC
-	few	TRBV7-3	TRBJ2-7	CASSQPTGFSYEQYF	TGTGCCAGCAGCCAGCCTACAGGGTTCTCCTACGAGCAGTACTTC
TRBD2	many	TRBV7-9	TRBJ2-7	CASSSKRELASEQYF	TGTGCCAGCAGTTCCAAGCGGGAGCTGGCGTCCGAGCAGTACTTC
TRBD1	many	TRBV7-9	TRBJ1-1	CASSLGTGNRDTEAFF	TGTGCCAGCAGCTTAGGGACAGGGAACAGAGACACTGAAGCTTTCTTT
-	many	TRBV2	TRBJ1-5	CARGSMGLSNQPQHF	TGTGCCAGGGGCTCGATGGGGCTTAGCAATCAGCCCCAGCATTTT
TRBD2	many	TRBV9	TRBJ2-5	CASSVSGRETQYF	TGTGCCAGCAGCGTTAGCGGGAGGGAGACCCAGTACTTC
-	-	TRBV12-3/TRBV12-4	TRBJ1-2	CASSQDPQGLYGYTF	TGTGCCAGCAGCCAAGACCCACAGGGTCTCTATGGCTACACCTTC
-	few	TRBV27	TRBJ1-5	CASSLSGDINQPQHF	TGTGCCAGCAGTTTATCAGGAGACATCAATCAGCCCCAGCATTTT
TRBD1	few	TRBV20-1	TRBJ1-1	CSARDRAIEAFF	TGCAGTGCCCGGGACAGGGCCATTGAAGCTTTCTTT
-	few	TRBV13	TRBJ1-6	CASSLGRAGAHNSPLHF	TGTGCCAGCAGCTTAGGCCGGGCAGGAGCCCATAATTCACCCCTCCACTTT
TRBD1	many	TRBV19	TRBJ2-7	CASSIRQGDGEQYF	TGTGCCAGTAGTATCAGACAGGGGGACGGTGAGCAGTACTTC
TRBD1	many	TRBV2	TRBJ1-2	CATGGIDYGYTF	TGTGCCACAGGGGGGATCGACTATGGCTACACCTTC
TRBD2	-	TRBV19	TRBJ2-7	CASSILAGGPNEQYF	TGTGCCAGTAGTATTCTAGCGGGAGGGCCCAACGAGCAGTACTTC
TRBD1	-	TRBV6-5	TRBJ2-7	CASSSHDRGGYEQYF	TGTGCCAGCAGCTCCCACGACAGGGGAGGTTACGAGCAGTACTTC
TRBD2	few	TRBV5-1	TRBJ2-5	CASSPKRGGMLSQETQYF	TGCGCCAGCAGCCCGAAGCGGGGGGGGATGCTGAGTCAAGAGACCCAGTACTTC